This is a list of T cell receptor beta chains from one sample in a study of blood T cell repertoires in COVID-19. Generated by immunoSEQ multiplex PCR, the TCRdb table keeps only in-frame clones and is missing some. The sample yields a few hundred thousand clones, under 90% seen once. Specimen: PBMCs or T cells enriched from blood (not recorded which). The receptors stem from a woman in her forties or fifties who had been exposed to COVID-19. Both conserved end residues are part of each CDR3.

cdr3_length v_call cdr3_aa
17 TRBV10-3 CAISESGGQGSNQPQHF
17 TRBV7-2 CASSLAATGGGNQPQHF
12 TRBV18 CASSREGSPLHF
14 TRBV30 CAWARDSKNEKLFF
14 TRBV6-5 CASRPTGGDQPQHF
12 TRBV12-3/TRBV12-4 CASRSGNQPQHF
18 TRBV7-2 CASSFSYFGGPSTDTQYF
16 TRBV5-1 CASSLGGGQGRDTQYF
16 TRBV4-1 CASSQDEAGSFAEQYF
16 TRBV7-2 CASSLASGLGSYEQYF
14 TRBV3-1/TRBV3-2 CASSQGQGNEGYTF
14 TRBV5-8 CASSAKNKQSPQYF
13 TRBV12-2 CASRLEGAQGAFF
12 TRBV10-3 CAIPLGEDGYTF
10 TRBV28 CASSQEKLFF
13 TRBV30 CAYRDRVNYGYTF
18 TRBV2 CASSEAVAGRSGANVLTF
13 TRBV6-5 CASRSGGLYEQYF
15 TRBV6-5 CASSYSGQGYNEQFF
12 TRBV28 CASSFPPQPQHF
16 TRBV4-2 CASSQAERTSYNEQFF
14 TRBV21-1 CASSRDRENYGYTF
17 TRBV30 CASLFMSSGPRGFPLHF
15 TRBV20-1 CSASEQAYSNQPQHF
14 TRBV11-2 CASSQRPGVYEQYF
14 TRBV19 CASSRQGIFTEAFF
13 TRBV19 CASSMTGYNEQFF
16 TRBV5-4 CASSLGTSGNYNEQFF
15 TRBV4-1 CASSHEIIRGGELFF
14 TRBV18 CASSQGQEFYEQYF
14 TRBV19 CASSLQGARYGYTF
12 TRBV28 CASSRDMFYQYF
14 TRBV7-2 CASSLPGHSYEQYF
16 TRBV24-1 CATSDPGAGYQETQYF
16 TRBV18 CASSPLQRNSGNTIYF
17 TRBV6-6 CASSRTCGGARGYEQYF
17 TRBV5-6 CASSQGLAGTREETQYF